A selection of T cell receptor beta chains follows, all from one sample in a study of CD8 T cells in Susac syndrome. TCRdb fed the immunoSEQ multiplex PCR reads into MiXCR, producing one record per CDR3 protein. The repertoire has 140,000 or so distinct CDR3 sequences, roughly 95% of them found once; the top ten carry 0.075% to 0.09%. What was sequenced was CD4+ T cells from PBMCs. The receptors were gathered from a human donor in good health. Each CDR3 is given with its conserved first and last residue. The order of the fields is CDR3 DNA, CDR3 protein, J gene, clone size, V gene, D gene. The D gene is left open where the match is weak. Rows give clone size only sometimes, using once, few, many, or a class for an expanded clone.

CDR3 DNA: TGTGCCAGTAGTATAGGCGACGGGACAGGGATAAATCAGCCCCAGCATTTT
CDR3 protein: CASSIGDGTGINQPQHF
J gene: TRBJ1-5
clone size: NA
V gene: TRBV19
D gene: TRBD1

CDR3 DNA: TGTGCCAGCAAAAGAACGGGGGTTTCCTACGAGCAGTACTTC
CDR3 protein: CASKRTGVSYEQYF
J gene: TRBJ2-7
clone size: NA
V gene: TRBV6-6
D gene: NA

CDR3 DNA: TGCGCCAGCATGAATCTGGATGGCAAAGCTTTCTTT
CDR3 protein: CASMNLDGKAFF
J gene: TRBJ1-1
clone size: NA
V gene: TRBV5-1
D gene: NA

CDR3 DNA: TGTGCCGTTAGTGTAAAGATGAACACTGAAGCTTTCTTT
CDR3 protein: CAVSVKMNTEAFF
J gene: TRBJ1-1
clone size: NA
V gene: TRBV19
D gene: NA

CDR3 DNA: TGTGCCAGCAGCTTGTTTGGGTCCCTCTCCTACAATGAGCAGTTCTTC
CDR3 protein: CASSLFGSLSYNEQFF
J gene: TRBJ2-1
clone size: NA
V gene: TRBV5-6
D gene: NA

CDR3 DNA: TGCGCCAGCGGCTTTTGGTATAGCGGGGACACTGAAGCTTTCTTT
CDR3 protein: CASGFWYSGDTEAFF
J gene: TRBJ1-1
clone size: NA
V gene: TRBV5-1
D gene: NA

CDR3 DNA: TGCAGCGCCCACCAGGGGCCCCCCCCTGGGGCCAACGTCCTGACTTTC
CDR3 protein: CSAHQGPPPGANVLTF
J gene: TRBJ2-6
clone size: NA
V gene: TRBV29-1
D gene: NA

CDR3 DNA: TGTGCCAGCAGCTTGCCACGGGAGCCTTACAATGAGCAGTTCTTC
CDR3 protein: CASSLPREPYNEQFF
J gene: TRBJ2-1
clone size: NA
V gene: TRBV5-4
D gene: NA

CDR3 DNA: TGTGCCACCAGCAGAGTCCCCGGACCGCTGACCTCCACAGATACGCAGTATTTT
CDR3 protein: CATSRVPGPLTSTDTQYF
J gene: TRBJ2-3
clone size: NA
V gene: TRBV15
D gene: NA

CDR3 DNA: TGTGCCACCAGCCCCTTTGGGCCCGGGGCCAACGTCCTGACTTTC
CDR3 protein: CATSPFGPGANVLTF
J gene: TRBJ2-6
clone size: NA
V gene: TRBV15
D gene: NA

CDR3 DNA: TGTGCCAGCTCACCAAACAGGGGGTCCGGGGAGCTGTTTTTT
CDR3 protein: CASSPNRGSGELFF
J gene: TRBJ2-2
clone size: NA
V gene: TRBV18
D gene: TRBD1

CDR3 DNA: TGCGCCAGCAGCTTAACTAGCGGGGCCTACAATGAGCAGTTCTTC
CDR3 protein: CASSLTSGAYNEQFF
J gene: TRBJ2-1
clone size: few
V gene: TRBV5-1
D gene: TRBD2

CDR3 DNA: TGTGCCAGCAGTGTCGGCCACGGGGACACTGAAGCTTTCTTT
CDR3 protein: CASSVGHGDTEAFF
J gene: TRBJ1-1
clone size: NA
V gene: TRBV2
D gene: NA

CDR3 DNA: TGCGCCAGCAGCTTGGGAGGGGGTTCGAACTATGGCTACACCTTC
CDR3 protein: CASSLGGGSNYGYTF
J gene: TRBJ1-2
clone size: NA
V gene: TRBV5-1
D gene: NA

CDR3 DNA: TGTGCCAGCAGCGTAGGGGGACAGTCCAATGAAAAACTGTTTTTT
CDR3 protein: CASSVGGQSNEKLFF
J gene: TRBJ1-4
clone size: NA
V gene: TRBV9
D gene: TRBD1

CDR3 DNA: TGTGCCAGCAGTTCCTCAGGGGACGAGCAGTACTTC
CDR3 protein: CASSSSGDEQYF
J gene: TRBJ2-7
clone size: NA
V gene: TRBV27
D gene: NA